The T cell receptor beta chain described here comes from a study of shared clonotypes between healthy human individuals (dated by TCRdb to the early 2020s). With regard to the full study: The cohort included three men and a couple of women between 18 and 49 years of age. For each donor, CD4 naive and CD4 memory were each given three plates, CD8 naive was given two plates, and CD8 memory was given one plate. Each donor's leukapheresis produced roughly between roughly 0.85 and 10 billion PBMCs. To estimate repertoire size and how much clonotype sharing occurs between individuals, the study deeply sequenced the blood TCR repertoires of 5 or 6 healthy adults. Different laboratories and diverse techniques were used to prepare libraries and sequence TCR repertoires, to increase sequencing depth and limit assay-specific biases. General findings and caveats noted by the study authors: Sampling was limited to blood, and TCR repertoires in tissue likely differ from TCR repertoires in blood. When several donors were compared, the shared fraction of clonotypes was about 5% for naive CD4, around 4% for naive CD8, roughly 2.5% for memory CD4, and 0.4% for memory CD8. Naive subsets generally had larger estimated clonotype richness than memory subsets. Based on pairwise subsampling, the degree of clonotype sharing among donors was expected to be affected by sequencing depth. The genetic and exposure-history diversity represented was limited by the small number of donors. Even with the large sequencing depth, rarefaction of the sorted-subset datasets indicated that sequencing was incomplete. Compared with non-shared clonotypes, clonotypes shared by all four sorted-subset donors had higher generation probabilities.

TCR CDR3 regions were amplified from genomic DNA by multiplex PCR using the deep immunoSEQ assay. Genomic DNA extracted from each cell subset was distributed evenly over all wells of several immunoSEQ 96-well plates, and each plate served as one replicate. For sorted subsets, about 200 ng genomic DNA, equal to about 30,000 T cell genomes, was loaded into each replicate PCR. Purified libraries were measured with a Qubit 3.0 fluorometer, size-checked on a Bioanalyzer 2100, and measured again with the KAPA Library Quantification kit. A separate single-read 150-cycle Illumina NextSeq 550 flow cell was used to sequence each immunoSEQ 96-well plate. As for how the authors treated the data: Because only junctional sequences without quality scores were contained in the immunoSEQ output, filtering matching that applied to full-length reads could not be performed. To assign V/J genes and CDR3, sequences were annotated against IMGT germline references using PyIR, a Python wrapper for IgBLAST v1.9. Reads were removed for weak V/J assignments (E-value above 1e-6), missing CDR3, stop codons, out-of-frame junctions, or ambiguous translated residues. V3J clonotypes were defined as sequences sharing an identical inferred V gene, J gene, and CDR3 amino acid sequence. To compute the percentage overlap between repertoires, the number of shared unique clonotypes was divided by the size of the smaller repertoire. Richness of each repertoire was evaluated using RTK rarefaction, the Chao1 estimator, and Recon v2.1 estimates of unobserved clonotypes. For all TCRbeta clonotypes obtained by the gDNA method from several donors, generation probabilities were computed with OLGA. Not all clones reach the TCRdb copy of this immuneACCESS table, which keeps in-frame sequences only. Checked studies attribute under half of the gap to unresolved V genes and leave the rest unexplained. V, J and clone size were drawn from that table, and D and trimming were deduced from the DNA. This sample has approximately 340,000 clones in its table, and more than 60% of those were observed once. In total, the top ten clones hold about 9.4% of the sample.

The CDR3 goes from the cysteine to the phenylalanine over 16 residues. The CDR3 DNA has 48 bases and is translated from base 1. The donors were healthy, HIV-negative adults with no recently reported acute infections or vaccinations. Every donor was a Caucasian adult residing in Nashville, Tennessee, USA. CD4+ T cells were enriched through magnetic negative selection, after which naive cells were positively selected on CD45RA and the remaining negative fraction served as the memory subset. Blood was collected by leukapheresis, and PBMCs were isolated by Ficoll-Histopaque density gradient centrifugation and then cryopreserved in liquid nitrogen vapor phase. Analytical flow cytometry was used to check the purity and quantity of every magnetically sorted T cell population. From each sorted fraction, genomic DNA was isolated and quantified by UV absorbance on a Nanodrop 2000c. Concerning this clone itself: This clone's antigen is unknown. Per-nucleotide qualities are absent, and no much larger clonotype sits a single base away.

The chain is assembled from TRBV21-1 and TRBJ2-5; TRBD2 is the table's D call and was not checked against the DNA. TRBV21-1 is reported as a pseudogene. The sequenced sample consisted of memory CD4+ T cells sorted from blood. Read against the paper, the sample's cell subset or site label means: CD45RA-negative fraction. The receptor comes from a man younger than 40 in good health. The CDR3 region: CASSKVTSGRFETQYF. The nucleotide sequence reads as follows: TGTGCCAGCAGCAAAGTTACTAGCGGGAGATTTGAGACCCAGTACTTC.